The 17 T cell receptor beta chains below come from one sample, sequenced in a study of T-cell memory formation after mild COVID-19. TCRdb re-called the 5' RACE reads through MiXCR, storing one row per CDR3 protein. The repertoire holds 450,000 to 700,000 distinct CDR3 sequences, with approximately 18% as singletons. The sample taken for sequencing was PBMCs or a T cell subset sorted from them (not recorded which). These receptors came from an adult woman who had mild COVID-19 (a few samples of this study predate the infection). Cell type and time point are not known.

This chain joins TRBV18 and TRBJ2-7; no clear D. The V end lost 3 bases, the J end lost 2 bases, and 8 bases lay between the germline ends. Germline loops: CDR1 KGHSH, CDR2 LQKENI. CDR3 size: 13 residues. CDR3 in amino acids: CASSPVKAYEQYF. The CDR3 nucleotides read TGTGCCAGCTCACCGGTCAAAGCCTACGAGCAGTACTTC.

The J gene is TRBJ2-3, the V gene TRBV10-3; D might be TRBD2 (6 bases). Germline assignment: CDR1 ENHRY and CDR2 SYGVKD. The V end was cut by 10 bases, the J end by 0 bases, with 11 bases between. The CDR3 is made up of 13 amino acids. CDR3 nucleotide sequence: TGTGCCACCATAGCGGAGAGCACAGATACGCAGTATTTT. Protein: CATIAESTDTQYF.

This clonotype was counted a few times. The genes are TRBV24-1 and TRBJ2-1; 8 bases are shared with TRBD1. Germline V gene data show CDR1 as KGHDR and CDR2 as SFDVKD. This CDR3 is 13 amino acids long. V trimming: 7 bases; J trimming: 10 bases; junction bases outside the gene matches: 8. The CDR3 is CATRTGAGLEQFF. The CDR3 nucleotides are TGTGCCACCAGGACAGGGGCGGGTTTGGAGCAGTTCTTC.

This clonotype was counted between two and nine times. The V call is TRBV19, the J call TRBJ1-5, with D maybe TRBD1 (5 bases). The CDR3 spans 17 residues. Trimming took off 5 bases at V and 0 bases at J, with 17 bases between the two ends. Germline V lookup: CDR1 LNHDA, CDR2 SQIVND (reference sequence). The CDR3 region has the DNA TGTGCCAGTAGTGCAACCGGGACTTCCTATAGCAATCAGCCCCAGCATTTT. Amino acids: CASSATGTSYSNQPQHF.

The chain employs TRBV27 and TRBJ1-5; the D is unclear. The CDR3 is made up of 12 amino acids. The germline V gene encodes CDR1 MNHEY and CDR2 SMNVEV (reference sequence). V was pared by 3 bases and J by 6 bases, with 6 bases between. The CDR3 nucleotides read TGTGCCAGCAGTTTTACGGGTCAGCCCCAGCATTTT. Translation: CASSFTGQPQHF.

This clonotype has just a few counts. The rearrangement joins TRBV5-1 to TRBJ2-5; the D call may be TRBD1 or TRBD2 (6 bases each). CDR3 size: 14 residues. Deletions cut 7 bases from V and 5 bases from J, with 18 bases between. In germline, CDR1 is SGHRS, CDR2 YFSETQ. CDR3 coding DNA: TGCGCCAGCCGCCGGGAGTCGGGGGCCGAGACCCAGTACTTC. Residues: CASRRESGAETQYF.

V gene TRBV5-1 combines with J gene TRBJ2-5; D remains ambiguous. Germline CDR1 reads SGHRS; CDR2 reads YFSETQ. V gave up 6 bases and J gave up 5 bases, with 17 bases separating them. The CDR3 is made up of 14 amino acids. Written as DNA, the CDR3 is TGCGCCAGCACCCTTGGCCAGCCTGGGGAGACCCAGTACTTC. This codes for CASTLGQPGETQYF.

This clonotype was picked up a small number of times. This sequence joins TRBV2 and TRBJ2-7, with 8 bases fitting TRBD1. The CDR3 is 15 amino acids. V shed 4 bases, J shed 2 bases, and the junction held 7 bases outside the gene matches. Germline V gives CDR1 SNHLY, CDR2 FYNNEI. This chain's CDR3 is CASSGAWTGPYEQYF. For the CDR3, the DNA is TGTGCCAGCAGTGGGGCCTGGACAGGGCCCTACGAGCAGTACTTC.

The chain links TRBV12-3 or TRBV12-4 to TRBJ1-3, with 9 bases fitting TRBD1. The junction had 6 bases not matched to a gene; V was cut back by 5 bases and J by 4 bases. This CDR3 comprises 15 residues. CDR3 nucleotide sequence: TGTGCCAGCAGTCCCTCCGGGACAGGGGGAAACACCATATATTTT. The encoded protein is CASSPSGTGGNTIYF.

The chain employs TRBV5-1 and TRBJ2-1; 13 nucleotides agree with TRBD2. V was clipped by 4 bases and J by 7 bases; unmatched bases: 20. Germline assignment: CDR1 SGHRS and CDR2 YFSETQ. This CDR3 is built from 20 residues. CDR3 region: CASSPGDRGTSGDLGNEQFF. CDR3 bases: TGCGCCAGCAGCCCCGGGGACAGGGGGACTAGCGGGGACCTCGGGAATGAGCAGTTCTTC. The whole variable domain, filled in from reference TRBV5-1 and TRBJ2-1, reads KAGVTQTPRYLIKTRGQQVTLSCSPISGHRSVSWYQQTPGQGLQFLFEYFSETQRNKGNFPGRFSGRQFSNSRSEMNVSTLELGDSALYLCASSPGDRGTSGDLGNEQFFGPGTRLTVL.

This clonotype was seen only a few times. This rearrangement joins TRBV7-2 to TRBJ2-7, with D perhaps TRBD2 (5 bases). V was pared by 2 bases and J by 4 bases, with 12 bases between. Germline V gene sequence: CDR1 SGHTA, CDR2 FQGNSA. There are 14 residues in the CDR3. The CDR3 protein is CASSLWWESYEQYF. The CDR3, as DNA: TGTGCCAGCAGCTTATGGTGGGAGTCGTACGAGCAGTACTTC. Based on the CDR3 plus reference TRBV7-2 and TRBJ2-7, the full variable domain is GAGVSQSPSNKVTEKGKDVELRCDPISGHTALYWYRQSLGQGLEFLIYFQGNSAPDKSGLPSDRFSAERTGGSVSTLTIQRTQQEDSAVYLCASSLWWESYEQYFGPGTRLTVT.

The J gene is TRBJ1-1, the V gene TRBV29-1; TRBD1 might be the D (5 bases). CDR1 and CDR2 from the germline V gene are SQVTM and ANQGSEA. V was shortened by 6 bases and J by 7 bases, with 9 bases between the two germline ends. The CDR3 is made up of 10 amino acids. For the CDR3, the DNA is TGCAGCGTACAGGAGGGTGAAGCTTTCTTT. Protein: CSVQEGEAFF.

The chain combines TRBV5-1 with TRBJ2-1; maybe TRBD1 (7 bases). The CDR3 extends over 15 amino acids. V lost 1 base to trimming and J lost 4 bases, with 12 bases between them. CDR1 and CDR2 (germline): SGHRS, YFSETQ. The DNA of the CDR3 is TGCGCCAGCAGCTTGATCGGGGGACAGTACAATGAGCAGTTCTTC. This gives the protein CASSLIGGQYNEQFF.

This clonotype was picked up one time. This rearrangement joins TRBV4-3 to TRBJ2-1, with 7 bases matching TRBD2. This CDR3 is built from 19 residues. V trimming: 0 bases; J trimming: 0 bases; junction bases outside the gene matches: 11. Germline CDR1 is LGHNA and CDR2 is YSLEER. CDR3: CASSQDPELAVSSYNEQFF. Here the CDR3 DNA reads TGCGCCAGCAGCCAAGATCCAGAGCTAGCGGTGAGCTCCTACAATGAGCAGTTCTTC.

This clonotype appeared many times. V usage is TRBV20-1 and J usage is TRBJ2-1; D is possibly TRBD2 (5 bases). The length of the CDR3 is 16 residues. Germline CDR1 and CDR2: DFQATT and SNEGSKA (reference sequence). Deletions cut 0 bases from V and 3 bases from J, with 15 bases between. DNA of the CDR3: TGCAGTGCTAGAGACCCAGGAGGCCCGGACTACAATGAGCAGTTCTTC. This codes for CSARDPGGPDYNEQFF.

The V gene is TRBV19, the J gene TRBJ1-5; D not resolved. This CDR3 region has 14 residues. CDR1 LNHDA and CDR2 SQIVND come from the germline V gene (reference sequence). Trimming took off 9 bases at V and 3 bases at J, with 15 bases between the two ends. CDR3 in amino acids: CASRTTSPNQPQHF. CDR3 bases: TGTGCCAGCCGGACCACCTCTCCCAATCAGCCCCAGCATTTT.

There are a few counts of this clonotype. The J gene is TRBJ2-2, the V gene TRBV25-1; no firm D call. Germline CDR1 and CDR2: MGHDK and SYGVNS. This CDR3 comprises 16 residues. V lost 3 bases and J lost 5, with 16 bases in between. CDR3 DNA: TGTGCCAGCAGTGACAGCAGGTTCGGAGTGACCGGGGAGCTGTTTTTT. Protein: CASSDSRFGVTGELFF. The complete variable domain, with remaining parts taken from reference TRBV25-1 and TRBJ2-2, reads EADIYQTPRYLVIGTGKKITLECSQTMGHDKMYWYQQDPGMELHLIHYSYGVNSTEKGDLSSESTVSRIRTEHFPLTLESARPSHTSQYLCASSDSRFGVTGELFFGEGSRLTVL.